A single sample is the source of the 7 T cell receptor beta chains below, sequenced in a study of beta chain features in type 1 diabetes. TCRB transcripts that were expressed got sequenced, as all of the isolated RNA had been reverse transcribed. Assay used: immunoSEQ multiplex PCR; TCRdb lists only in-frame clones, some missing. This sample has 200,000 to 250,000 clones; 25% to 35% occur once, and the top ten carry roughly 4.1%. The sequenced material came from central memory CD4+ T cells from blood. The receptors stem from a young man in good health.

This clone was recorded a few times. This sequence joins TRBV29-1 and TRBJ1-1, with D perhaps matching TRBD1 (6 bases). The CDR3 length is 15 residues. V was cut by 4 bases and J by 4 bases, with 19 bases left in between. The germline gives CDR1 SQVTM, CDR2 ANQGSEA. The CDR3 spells CSVASAQGIGTEAFF. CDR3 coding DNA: TGCAGCGTTGCGTCGGCACAGGGAATTGGCACTGAAGCTTTCTTT.

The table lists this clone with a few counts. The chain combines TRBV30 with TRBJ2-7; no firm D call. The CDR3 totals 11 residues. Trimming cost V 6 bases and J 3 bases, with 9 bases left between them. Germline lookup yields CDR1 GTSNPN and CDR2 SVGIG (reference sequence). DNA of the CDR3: TGTGCCTGTGGGTCTAACTACGAGCAGTACTTC. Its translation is CACGSNYEQYF.

This CDR3 reads CASSYSGQYNSPLHF. CDR3 DNA: TGTGCCAGCAGTTACTCGGGGCAATATAATTCACCCCTCCACTTT. The chain combines TRBV6-5 with TRBJ1-6; perhaps TRBD1 as D (5 bases). This CDR3 is built from 15 residues. Germline-derived CDR1 and CDR2 are MNHEY and SVGAGI. Trimming removed 0 bases from V and 4 bases from J, with 7 bases in between.

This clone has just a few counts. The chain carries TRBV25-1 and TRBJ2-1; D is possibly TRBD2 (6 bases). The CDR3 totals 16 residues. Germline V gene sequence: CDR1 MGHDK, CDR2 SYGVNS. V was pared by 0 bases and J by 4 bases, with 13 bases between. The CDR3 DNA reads TGTGCCAGCAGTGAATATTCGGCAGGGAGGTACAATGAGCAGTTCTTC. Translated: CASSEYSAGRYNEQFF. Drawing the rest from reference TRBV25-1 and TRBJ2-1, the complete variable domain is EADIYQTPRYLVIGTGKKITLECSQTMGHDKMYWYQQDPGMELHLIHYSYGVNSTEKGDLSSESTVSRIRTEHFPLTLESARPSHTSQYLCASSEYSAGRYNEQFFGPGTRLTVL.

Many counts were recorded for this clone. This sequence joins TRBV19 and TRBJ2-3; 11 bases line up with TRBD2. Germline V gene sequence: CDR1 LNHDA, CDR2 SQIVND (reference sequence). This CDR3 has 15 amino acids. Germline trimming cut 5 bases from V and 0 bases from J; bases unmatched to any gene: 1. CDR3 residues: CASSPSGRSTDTQYF. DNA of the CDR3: TGTGCCAGTAGTCCTAGCGGGAGGAGCACAGATACGCAGTATTTT.

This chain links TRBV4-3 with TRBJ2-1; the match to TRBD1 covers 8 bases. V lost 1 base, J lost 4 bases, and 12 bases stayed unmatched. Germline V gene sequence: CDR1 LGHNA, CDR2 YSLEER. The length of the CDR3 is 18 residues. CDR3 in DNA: TGCGCCAGCAGCCAAGTACTAAGGGACAGGTCGATTTACAATGAGCAGTTCTTC. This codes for CASSQVLRDRSIYNEQFF.

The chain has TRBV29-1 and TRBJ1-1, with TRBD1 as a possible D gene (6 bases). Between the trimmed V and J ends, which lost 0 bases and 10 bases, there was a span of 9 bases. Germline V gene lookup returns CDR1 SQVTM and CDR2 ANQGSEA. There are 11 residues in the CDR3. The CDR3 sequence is CSVEEGGGAFF. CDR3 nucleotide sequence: TGCAGCGTTGAAGAAGGGGGAGGAGCTTTCTTT.